This entry describes one T cell receptor beta chain. Its cognate antigen is unknown. These data come from a study of siplizumab effects on memory and regulatory T cells. Notes on the study in general: Tregs proliferating in siplizumab cultures lacked confirmation of their suppressive function. Apparently key alloresponse contributors, naive T cells also seemed more diverse than memory cells.

Data came from immunoSEQ multiplex PCR; TCRdb stores just in-frame clones and leaves some out. The data hold some 120,000 clones, with roughly 94% observed a single time. Germline CDR1 SEHNR, CDR2 FQNEAQ (reference sequence). V gave up 1 base and J gave up 4 bases, with 13 bases separating them. This CDR3 has 15 residues. The TCR originated in a human donor in good health. The rearrangement links TRBV7-9 to TRBJ1-2; the D gene is possibly TRBD1 (6 bases). The sequenced sample was non-Treg CD4+ T cells sorted from blood. The CDR3 nucleotides are TGTGCCAGCAGCTTAGAACGGCAGGGGATCTATGGCTACACCTTC. Protein sequence: CASSLERQGIYGYTF.